These 11 T cell receptor beta chains were all obtained from the same sample, sequenced in a study of blood T cell repertoires in COVID-19. Method: immunoSEQ multiplex PCR; TCRdb's copy keeps in-frame clones and lacks some. The sample records tens of thousands of clones, around 87% being singletons. The sample consisted of peripheral blood. These TCRs come from a human donor in a cohort sampled during active COVID-19.

The CDR3 nucleotides read TGTGCCAGCTCACCCTCGGCCGGAAGACAGGGGATCGACGAGCAGTACTTC. This translates into CASSPSAGRQGIDEQYF. V gene TRBV18 combines with J gene TRBJ2-7; 8 bases map to TRBD1. There are 17 residues in the CDR3. Trimming removed 3 bases from V and 5 bases from J; junction bases left unmatched: 15. The germline V gene encodes CDR1 KGHSH and CDR2 LQKENI.

V is TRBV7-2 and J is TRBJ2-5; maybe TRBD1 (6 bases). The germline V and J ends were trimmed by 2 bases and 4 bases, with 11 bases remaining between them. The CDR3 has 14 residues. In germline, CDR1 is SGHTA, CDR2 FQGNSA. The CDR3 bases are TGTGCCAGCAGCTTAACCTACAGGGCAGAGACCCAGTACTTC. It is translated as CASSLTYRAETQYF.

V and J are TRBV6-5 and TRBJ1-3, with TRBD1 matching over 9 bases. The V gene's germline CDR1 is MNHEY and CDR2 SVGAGI. The CDR3 loop spans 15 amino acids. V dropped 7 bases and J dropped 0; count of bases not matched to a gene: 4. The CDR3 bases are TGTGCCAGCACCTCGGACAGGGGCTCTGGAAACACCATATATTTT. Its translation is CASTSDRGSGNTIYF.

This chain connects TRBV28 to TRBJ1-1, with 10 bases that match TRBD1. CDR1 is MDHEN, CDR2 SYDVKM, per germline. V shed 10 bases, J shed 0 bases, and the junction held 14 bases outside the gene matches. CDR3 length: 17 amino acids. CDR3 DNA sequence: TGTGCCATCTCAAAGGGGACAGGGGATTCCCTGAACACTGAAGCTTTCTTT. Translating gives CAISKGTGDSLNTEAFF.

The rearrangement joins TRBV5-6 to TRBJ2-7; tentatively, D is TRBD1 (7 bases). Trimming removed 2 bases at V and 9 bases at J, with 18 bases between. This CDR3 has 14 amino acids. Germline V CDR1 and CDR2: SGHDT, YYEEEE. The CDR3 loop reads CASSFQEGAIRQYF. CDR3 sequence (DNA): TGTGCCAGCAGCTTCCAGGAGGGGGCAATTAGGCAGTACTTC. Together with reference TRBV5-6 and TRBJ2-7, the CDR3 gives the full variable domain: DAGVTQSPTHLIKTRGQQVTLRCSPKSGHDTVSWYQQALGQGPQFIFQYYEEEERQRGNFPDRFSGHQFPNYSSELNVNALLLGDSALYLCASSFQEGAIRQYFGPGTRLTVT.

The genes are TRBV27 and TRBJ2-7; the match to TRBD1 covers 9 bases. The trim removed 6 bases at V and 7 bases at J, leaving 13 bases unmatched. The CDR3 covers 15 residues. Germline-derived CDR1 and CDR2 are MNHEY and SMNVEV (reference sequence). The CDR3 DNA follows: TGTGCCAGCAGGGGGTTAAGGACAGGGGCTGGAGAGCAGTACTTC. Residues: CASRGLRTGAGEQYF.

The chain employs TRBV19 and TRBJ1-1, with 7 positions matching TRBD1. The CDR3 has 15 residues. Germline trimming cut 3 bases from V and 0 bases from J; bases unmatched to any gene: 4. Germline CDR1 is LNHDA and CDR2 is SQIVND (reference sequence). DNA for the CDR3: TGTGCCAGTAGTATCCCCGGACAGGTGAACACTGAAGCTTTCTTT. It specifies CASSIPGQVNTEAFF. The variable domain in full, completed from reference TRBV19 and TRBJ1-1, reads DGGITQSPKYLFRKEGQNVTLSCEQNLNHDAMYWYRQDPGQGLRLIYYSQIVNDFQKGDIAEGYSVSREKKESFPLTVTSAQKNPTAFYLCASSIPGQVNTEAFFGQGTRLTVV.

This clone occurred a few times. The V call is TRBV28, the J call TRBJ1-1; D is unclear. The CDR3 has 12 amino acids. Germline V gene lookup returns CDR1 MDHEN and CDR2 SYDVKM. V dropped 6 bases and J dropped 3 bases, with 8 bases sitting between them. The CDR3 DNA follows: TGTGCCAGCAGGAGGGATTACACTGAAGCTTTCTTT. It encodes CASRRDYTEAFF.

For this clone: One end of the junction fails to match germline, which may point to a read error. This chain joins TRBV28 and TRBJ2-7; D is unclear. The CDR3 loop spans 11 amino acids. The germline CDR1 and CDR2 sequences are MDHEN and SYDVKM. The CDR3 DNA reads TGTGCCAGCAGTACCCCATACGGGCAGTACTTC. It encodes CASSTPYGQYF.

The genes are TRBV19 and TRBJ2-7, with TRBD1 as a possible D gene (5 bases). Germline V gene data show CDR1 as LNHDA and CDR2 as SQIVND (reference sequence). The V end was cut by 4 bases, the J end by 5 bases, with 18 bases between. The CDR3 totals 15 residues. The CDR3 sequence is CASSKAGSVFDEQYF. The CDR3 nucleotides are TGTGCCAGTAGTAAGGCAGGGTCGGTGTTCGACGAGCAGTACTTC.

V and J are TRBV18 and TRBJ2-1; 8 bases fit TRBD1. Germline trimming cut 2 bases from V and 8 bases from J; bases unmatched to any gene: 11. Germline CDR1 reads KGHSH; CDR2 reads LQKENI. CDR3 size: 16 residues. In DNA, the CDR3 is TGTGCCAGCTCACCAAGAGTCGGACAGGGTGGAGATGAGCAGTTCTTC. Amino acids: CASSPRVGQGGDEQFF.